This record covers a single TCR beta chain. Antigen unknown. These data originate in a study of T cell repertoires in cytomegalovirus infection. Study-level information: An indication of both CMV infection and matching HLA type came from public TCR beta signatures. Study results and limitations: Identification of carriers of CMV plus the relevant HLA was achieved through cumulative public TCR beta family frequency. Ex vivo responses were dominated by HLA-C-restricted CMV-specific TCR beta clonotypes.

Using its own MiXCR run on the reads, TCRdb lists one record per CDR3 protein. The sample carries 680,000 or so distinct CDR3 sequences, 35% recorded once. The CDR3 consists of 15 residues. Germline V gene sequence: CDR1 LNHNV, CDR2 YYDKDF (reference sequence). V was clipped by 2 bases and J by 8 bases; unmatched bases: 6. This TCR was sampled from a human donor in good health (CMV status not recorded). Some clones in this sample may be carry-over from other donors' samples. The source material was PBMCs. V and J are TRBV15 and TRBJ2-1, with TRBD1 matching over 10 bases. The CDR3 coding sequence is TGTGCCACCAGCAGATGGGACAGGGGCTCGGATGAGCAGTTCTTC. It specifies CATSRWDRGSDEQFF.